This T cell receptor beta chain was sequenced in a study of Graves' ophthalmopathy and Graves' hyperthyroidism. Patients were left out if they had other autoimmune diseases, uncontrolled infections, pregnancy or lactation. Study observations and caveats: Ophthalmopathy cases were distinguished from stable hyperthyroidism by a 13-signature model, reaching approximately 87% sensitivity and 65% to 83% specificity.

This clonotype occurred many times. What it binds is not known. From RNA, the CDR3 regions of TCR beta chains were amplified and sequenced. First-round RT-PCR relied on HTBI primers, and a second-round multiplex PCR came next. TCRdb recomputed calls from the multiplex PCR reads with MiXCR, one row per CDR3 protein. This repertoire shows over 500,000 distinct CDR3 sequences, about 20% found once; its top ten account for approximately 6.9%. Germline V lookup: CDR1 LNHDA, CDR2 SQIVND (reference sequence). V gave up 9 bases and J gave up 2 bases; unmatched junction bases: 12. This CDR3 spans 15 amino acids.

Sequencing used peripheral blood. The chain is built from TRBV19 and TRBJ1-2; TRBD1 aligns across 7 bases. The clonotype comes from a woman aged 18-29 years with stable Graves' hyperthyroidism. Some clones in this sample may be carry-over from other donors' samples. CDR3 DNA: TGTGCCAGCGCGGATGCAGGGGGAGCCAACTATGGCTACACCTTC. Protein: CASADAGGANYGYTF.